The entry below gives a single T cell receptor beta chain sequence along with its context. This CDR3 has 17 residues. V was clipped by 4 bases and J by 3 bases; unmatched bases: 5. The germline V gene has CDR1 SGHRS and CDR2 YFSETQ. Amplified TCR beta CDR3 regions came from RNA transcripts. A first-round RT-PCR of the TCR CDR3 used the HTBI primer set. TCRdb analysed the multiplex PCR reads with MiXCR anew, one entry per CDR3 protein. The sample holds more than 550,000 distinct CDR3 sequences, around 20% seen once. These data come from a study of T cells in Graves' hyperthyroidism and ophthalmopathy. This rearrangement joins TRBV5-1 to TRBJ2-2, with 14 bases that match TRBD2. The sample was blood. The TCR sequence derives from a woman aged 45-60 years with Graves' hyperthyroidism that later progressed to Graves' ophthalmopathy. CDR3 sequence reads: CASSGGLAGEYTGELFF. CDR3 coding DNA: TGCGCCAGCAGCGGGGGACTAGCGGGGGAGTACACCGGGGAGCTGTTTTTT.